These 15 T cell receptor beta chains were sequenced from one sample in a study of OX40 agonist ivuxolimab in advanced cancers. TCRdb's table, derived via immunoSEQ multiplex PCR, lists solely in-frame clones and lacks some. The sample has 60,000 to 100,000 clones; approximately 90% are singletons. The sequences come from CD4+ or CD8+ T cells sorted from blood, collected in a trial of the OX40 agonist ivuxolimab. These receptors came from an adult with an advanced solid tumor such as melanoma, head and neck, liver or kidney cancer.

The chain is built from TRBV6-1 and TRBJ2-1; a weak D match, TRBD2 (7 bases). The CDR3 sequence is 14 residues long. Trimming shortened V by 10 bases and J by 3 bases, and 16 bases separated the two germline ends. Germline values: CDR1 MNHNS, CDR2 SASEGT. CDR3 in DNA: TGTGCCATCGAGGGGGACTACCTCTACAATGAGCAGTTCTTC. Translation gives CAIEGDYLYNEQFF.

V usage is TRBV6-9 and J usage is TRBJ1-3; the match to TRBD1 covers 8 bases. The CDR3 runs 14 residues. CDR1 and CDR2 from the germline V gene are MNHGY and SVAAGI. Unmatched junction bases numbered 6, after V lost 8 bases and J lost 3 bases. The CDR3 bases are TGTGCCAGCTCCAGGGGGCCGTATGGAAACACCATATATTTT. This codes for CASSRGPYGNTIYF.

This chain links TRBV27 with TRBJ1-2; D is ambiguous. The length of the CDR3 is 18 residues. CDR1 is MNHEY, CDR2 SMNVEV, per germline (reference sequence). V lost 2 bases and J lost 0, with 19 bases in between. The CDR3 DNA follows: TGTGCCAGCAGTTTAAGGCGGTTAGGGCAGTCGACTAACTATGGCTACACCTTC. It codes for CASSLRRLGQSTNYGYTF.

V usage is TRBV11-2 and J usage is TRBJ2-3; D is ambiguous. The CDR3 is 16 residues long. Germline assignment: CDR1 SGHAT and CDR2 FQNNGV. V was trimmed by 1 base and J by 2 bases, leaving 13 bases between them. CDR3 coding DNA: TGTGCCAGCAGCTTAGCGGGTTCCCCTGTCACAGATACGCAGTATTTT. It specifies CASSLAGSPVTDTQYF.

V usage is TRBV5-6 and J usage is TRBJ2-7, with 9 bases lining up with TRBD1. Germline trimming cut 4 bases from V and 3 bases from J; bases unmatched to any gene: 5. The CDR3 spans 14 residues. Germline CDR1 is SGHDT and CDR2 is YYEEEE. The CDR3 DNA reads as TGTGCCAGCAGCAAGGACAGGGGTTTCTACGAGCAGTACTTC. It codes for CASSKDRGFYEQYF.

This clone was seen a handful of times. CDR3 nucleotides: TGTGCCATCAGTGAGTCGACAGGGGGCATGGCCAAAAACATTCAGTACTTC. Amino acids: CAISESTGGMAKNIQYF. This chain links TRBV10-3 with TRBJ2-4, with 10 bases fitting TRBD1. This CDR3 has 17 residues. Trimming cost V 0 bases and J 1 base; bases outside gene matches: 3. Germline assignment: CDR1 ENHRY and CDR2 SYGVKD.

The chain is built from TRBV5-1 and TRBJ2-7; TRBD2 matches at 12 bases. The CDR3 totals 16 residues. Germline V CDR1 and CDR2: SGHRS, YFSETQ. V was clipped by 1 base and J by 3 bases; unmatched bases: 5. The CDR3 DNA reads as TGCGCCAGCAGCTTGAAACTAGCGGGAGGCCACTACGAGCAGTACTTC. It translates to CASSLKLAGGHYEQYF.

The chain has TRBV6-5 and TRBJ1-1, with 10 bases lining up with TRBD1. Germline-derived CDR1 and CDR2 are MNHEY and SVGAGI. V shed 4 bases, J shed 0 bases, and the junction held 5 bases outside the gene matches. There are 16 residues in the CDR3. The CDR3 sequence is CASSLFGTGVNTEAFF. DNA of the CDR3: TGTGCCAGCAGTTTATTCGGGACAGGGGTGAACACTGAAGCTTTCTTT.

This chain links TRBV28 with TRBJ1-4, with a weak D call TRBD1 (6 bases). The CDR3 has 15 amino acids. V was clipped by 6 bases and J by 8 bases, with 19 bases between them. Per the germline V gene, CDR1 is MDHEN and CDR2 is SYDVKM. CDR3 residues: CASSHGGGLEEKLFF. The DNA of the CDR3 is TGTGCCAGCAGCCACGGTGGGGGGCTTGAGGAAAAACTGTTTTTT.

This chain joins TRBV10-3 and TRBJ2-1; 7 bases align to TRBD2. Germline CDR1 reads ENHRY; CDR2 reads SYGVKD. V gave up 4 bases and J gave up 5 bases; unmatched junction bases: 8. The CDR3 runs to 15 residues. The CDR3 reads CAISATSVFDNEQFF. In nucleotides, the CDR3 is TGTGCCATCAGTGCTACTAGCGTTTTCGACAATGAGCAGTTCTTC.

J is TRBJ1-3 and V is TRBV7-2, with D possibly matching TRBD1 (5 bases). Looked up from germline, CDR1 is SGHTA and CDR2 is FQGNSA. This CDR3 region has 15 residues. Deletions cut 2 bases from V and 2 bases from J, with 10 bases between. The CDR3 nucleotides are TGTGCCAGCAGCTTATCCGGGGGAGCTGGAAACACCATATATTTT. Its protein product is CASSLSGGAGNTIYF.

The chain has TRBV5-8 and TRBJ1-3; the D gene is possibly TRBD1 (5 bases). Germline V gene lookup returns CDR1 SGHTS and CDR2 YDEGEE. Trimming stripped 1 base from V and 4 bases from J, with 12 bases between. This CDR3 is built from 15 residues. This chain's CDR3 is CASSLSGGEGNTIYF. The CDR3 DNA reads as TGTGCCAGCAGCTTGTCGGGAGGGGAAGGAAACACCATATATTTT.

The chain links TRBV2 to TRBJ1-2; no firm D call. Per the germline V gene, CDR1 is SNHLY and CDR2 is FYNNEI. Trimming took 8 bases from V and 3 from J, leaving 7 bases between them. The CDR3 is 11 amino acids. CDR3 residues: CASSADYGYTF. CDR3 sequence (DNA): TGTGCCAGCTCGGCAGACTATGGCTACACCTTC.

V usage is TRBV19 and J usage is TRBJ1-1; no clear D gene. The CDR3 covers 11 residues. Trimming stripped 6 bases from V and 0 bases from J, with 2 bases between. CDR1 and CDR2 from the germline V gene are LNHDA and SQIVND (reference sequence). The CDR3 DNA reads as TGTGCCAGTAGGCTGAACACTGAAGCTTTCTTT. This sequence encodes CASRLNTEAFF.

The rearrangement uses TRBV19 and TRBJ1-2, with unresolved D. Trimming removed 5 bases at V and 8 bases at J, with 18 bases between. The CDR3 totals 14 residues. The germline CDR1 and CDR2 sequences are LNHDA and SQIVND (reference sequence). CDR3 sequence reads: CASSYTVTPRGYTF. CDR3 DNA: TGTGCCAGTAGTTATACGGTAACCCCCCGGGGCTACACCTTC.